Detailed here is one T cell receptor beta chain. The method was immunoSEQ multiplex PCR; TCRdb's version includes in-frame clones alone and lacks a portion of them. The sample contains over 90,000 clones, roughly 95% of which appear only once. The data originate from a study of technical replicates of blood from a handful of donors. With V trimmed by 5 bases and J by 4 bases, 6 bases remained unmatched. CDR1 and CDR2 (germline): SQVTM, ANQGSEA. The CDR3 length is 14 residues. This receptor was taken from a human donor in good health. V usage is TRBV29-1 and J usage is TRBJ1-1; 11 bases are shared with TRBD1. The sample comprised T cells isolated from PBMCs. CDR3 protein: CSVIRDRGGTEAFF. The CDR3 nucleotides are TGCAGCGTTATACGGGACAGGGGGGGCACTGAAGCTTTCTTT.